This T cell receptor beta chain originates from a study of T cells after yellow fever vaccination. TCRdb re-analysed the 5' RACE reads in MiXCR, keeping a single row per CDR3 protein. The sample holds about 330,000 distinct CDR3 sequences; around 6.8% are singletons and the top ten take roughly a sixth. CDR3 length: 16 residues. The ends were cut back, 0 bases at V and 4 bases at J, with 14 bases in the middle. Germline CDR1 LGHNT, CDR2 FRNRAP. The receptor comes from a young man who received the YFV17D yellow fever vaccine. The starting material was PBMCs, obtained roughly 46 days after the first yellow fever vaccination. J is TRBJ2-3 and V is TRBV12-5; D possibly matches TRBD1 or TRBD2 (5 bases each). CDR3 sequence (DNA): TGTGCTAGTGGTTTGGTATCCGGGGCCAGAGCAGATACGCAGTATTTT. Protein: CASGLVSGARADTQYF.